The 7 T cell receptor beta chains in this list originate from one sample, sequenced in a study of T cells after posttransplantation cyclophosphamide. Some clones are missing from TCRdb's copy, which holds only in-frame ones; the method was immunoSEQ multiplex PCR. The sample records about 2,000 clones, 94% being singletons. Sequencing input: naive CD8+ T cells sorted from PBMCs. These receptors came from a woman aged 55-75 years in good health, CMV-negative, and a related stem cell transplant donor.

The chain recombines TRBV15 with TRBJ2-1, with 7 bases aligning to TRBD2. Germline assignment: CDR1 LNHNV and CDR2 YYDKDF (reference sequence). Trimming at V came to 5 bases and at J to 7 bases, leaving 8 bases not matched to a gene. The CDR3 is 14 amino acids. CDR3 bases: TGTGCCACCAGCGGCGCATGGGGGGGGAATGAGCAGTTCTTC. This codes for CATSGAWGGNEQFF.

This clone showed up just a few times. The chain has TRBV7-9 and TRBJ2-3; 11 bases are a match to TRBD2. Germline V CDR1 and CDR2: SEHNR, FQNEAQ (reference sequence). The CDR3 is 14 residues long. Losses at the gene ends were 9 bases for V and 3 bases for J; bases not matched to a gene: 5. CDR3 protein: CASAGTSGTDTQYF. Written as DNA, the CDR3 is TGTGCCAGTGCGGGGACTAGCGGAACAGATACGCAGTATTTT.

The chain recombines TRBV7-6 with TRBJ2-5; TRBD1 aligns across 7 bases. This CDR3 is 16 amino acids long. The V segment lost 5 bases and the J segment 0 bases; nucleotides outside the gene matches: 9. CDR1 and CDR2 from the germline V gene are SGHVS and FNYEAQ. The CDR3 here is CASSPLWGTDQETQYF. The CDR3 DNA reads TGTGCCAGCAGCCCCCTATGGGGGACAGACCAAGAGACCCAGTACTTC. Looking up the rest from reference TRBV7-6 and TRBJ2-5 gives the full variable domain: GAGVSQSPRYKVTKRGQDVALRCDPISGHVSLYWYRQALGQGPEFLTYFNYEAQQDKSGLPNDRFSAERPEGSISTLTIQRTEQRDSAMYRCASSPLWGTDQETQYFGPGTRLLVL.

CDR3 in DNA: TGTGCCAGCAGCGTAGGGGCGGGACAGGGAGGTGGCTACACCTTC. Its protein is CASSVGAGQGGGYTF. The rearrangement links TRBV9 to TRBJ1-2, with 9 bases matching TRBD1. Trimming took 0 bases from V and 7 from J; bases not matched to a gene: 7. The CDR3 extends over 15 amino acids. Germline lookup yields CDR1 SGDLS and CDR2 YYNGEE.

As DNA, the CDR3 is TGTGCCAGCAGACTTTTAGAGCGGGAGGGCTCAGATACGCAGTATTTT. The encoded protein is CASRLLEREGSDTQYF. The V call is TRBV7-9, the J call TRBJ2-3; 10 nucleotides agree with TRBD2. The length of the CDR3 is 16 residues. The germline CDR1 and CDR2 sequences are SEHNR and FQNEAQ (reference sequence). The junction had 10 bases not matched to a gene; V was cut back by 6 bases and J by 4 bases. Complete variable domain (other parts from reference TRBV7-9 and TRBJ2-3): DTGVSQNPRHKITKRGQNVTFRCDPISEHNRLYWYRQTLGQGPEFLTYFQNEAQLEKSRLLSDRFSAERPKGSFSTLEIQRTEQGDSAMYLCASRLLEREGSDTQYFGPGTRLTVL.

This rearrangement joins TRBV7-8 to TRBJ2-1; 11 bases match TRBD1. After removal of 4 bases from V and 5 bases from J, the junction contained 19 bases not matched to a gene. The CDR3 is 20 residues long. Germline lookup yields CDR1 SGHVS and CDR2 FQNEAQ. CDR3 in amino acids: CASSSAPGTGGKQGDNEQFF. In nucleotides, the CDR3 is TGTGCCAGCAGCTCAGCCCCCGGGACAGGGGGTAAACAAGGTGACAATGAGCAGTTCTTC.

CDR3 loop: CASSYFQGMNTEAFF. The DNA of the CDR3 is TGTGCCAGCAGTTACTTCCAGGGGATGAACACTGAAGCTTTCTTT. This chain uses TRBV6-5 with TRBJ1-1; TRBD1 might be the D (6 bases). The germline V gene has CDR1 MNHEY and CDR2 SVGAGI. The CDR3 covers 15 residues. Trimming shortened V by 1 base and J by 0 bases, and 9 bases separated the two germline ends.